The 4 T cell receptor beta chains in this list originate from one sample, sequenced in a study of human T cells and chemical hapten exposure. TCRdb used MiXCR to reprocess the RACE reads, holding one entry per CDR3 protein. The sample has about 100,000 distinct CDR3 sequences, 9.5% to 12% seen once. Time point specified: patch test 1, 2 weeks after DPC sensitization. Treatment denoted: therapeutic diphenylcyclopropenone sensitization with weekly scalp DPC. Sequencing used whole blood, obtained in connection with sensitization to the hapten diphenylcyclopropenone (DPC). These receptors were taken from a woman in her thirties or forties with alopecia areata. Some clones in this sample may be carry-over from other donors' samples.

This clonotype has a count of ten or more. CDR3 sequence reads: CASSESGAGGGYTF. Here the CDR3 DNA reads TGTGCCAGCAGCGAGTCGGGGGCGGGTGGTGGCTACACCTTC. This chain uses TRBV9 with TRBJ1-2, with D possibly TRBD1 on 6 matching bases. Germline CDR1 SGDLS, CDR2 YYNGEE. V was pared by 3 bases and J by 7 bases, with 16 bases between. The CDR3 length is 14 residues.

The chain combines TRBV5-1 with TRBJ2-7, with D uncertain. Germline V CDR1 and CDR2: SGHRS, YFSETQ. The germline V and J ends were trimmed by 4 bases and 2 bases, with 16 bases remaining between them. This CDR3 has 15 amino acids. CDR3 sequence reads: CASSPASGSTYEQYF. CDR3 nucleotide sequence: TGCGCCAGCAGCCCGGCGTCGGGTTCTACCTACGAGCAGTACTTC.

This clonotype was counted at least ten times. This chain connects TRBV15 to TRBJ2-3; D is uncertain. The CDR3 extends over 11 amino acids. CDR1 is LNHNV, CDR2 YYDKDF, per germline (reference sequence). Trimming left V 4 bases short and J 8 bases short, with 7 bases between. The chain's CDR3 is CATSTWGTQYF. The CDR3 DNA sequence: TGTGCCACCAGCACTTGGGGTACGCAGTATTTT. Combining the CDR3 with reference TRBV15 and TRBJ2-3 gives the whole variable domain DAMVIQNPRYQVTQFGKPVTLSCSQTLNHNVMYWYQQKSSQAPKLLFHYYDKDFNNEADTPDNFQSRRPNTSFCFLDIRSPGLGDTAMYLCATSTWGTQYFGPGTRLTVL.

The rearrangement joins TRBV5-4 to TRBJ1-3; D possibly corresponds to TRBD1 (6 bases). This CDR3 spans 18 amino acids. V gave up 1 base and J gave up 1 base, with 18 bases separating them. The germline V gene encodes CDR1 SGHNT and CDR2 YYREEE (reference sequence). The CDR3 spells CASSLFGGSPSSGNTIYF. Here the CDR3 DNA reads TGTGCCAGCAGCTTGTTTGGGGGCAGTCCTTCATCTGGAAACACCATATATTTT.